This paragraph reports one TCR beta chain. The antigen is unknown. The CDR3 sequence is 18 residues long. V lost 2 bases to trimming and J lost 1 base; unmatched junction nucleotides: 13. Profiled with immunoSEQ multiplex PCR; TCRdb holds only in-frame clones, not every one. Of approximately 150,000 clones detected, roughly nine tenths appear once; the ten largest clones hold under 2.5%. The data stem from a study of T cell responses to AZD1222 COVID-19 vaccine. Study-wide results and limits: Unmutated variant regions are reportedly the target of nearly half of TCRs that are spike-specific. Repertoire sampling was restricted to post-peak T cell response timepoints. White British people made up most donors, females outnumbered males, and clonal diversity was possibly underestimated.

The sample here was peripheral blood, taken on day 0 of AZD1222 vaccination. The rearrangement joins TRBV5-3 to TRBJ1-1; 8 nucleotides match TRBD1. TRBV5-3 is reported as an ORF; its role is uncertain. This sequence was found in an adult in good health. In nucleotides, the CDR3 is TGTGCCAGAAGCTTTTTGGACAGGGTGAAACCGCAGAACACTGAAGCTTTCTTT. Its translation is CARSFLDRVKPQNTEAFF.